The rows below give T cell receptor beta chains drawn from one sample of a study of beta chain features in type 1 diabetes. Only in-frame clones appear in the TCRdb table, and some are missing; sequencing was by immunoSEQ multiplex PCR. The sample consists of hundreds of thousands of clones, under 15% of them appearing once. Specimen: naive CD4+ T cells from blood. The origin of the receptors is a man between 18 and 29 years old with type 1 diabetes. Both conserved end residues are part of each CDR3. The D gene is left open where the match is weak. Some rows have no size entry. The others give once, few or many, or a class for an expanded clone.

CDR3nt: TGTGCCAGCAGCTTCGGGGTGACAGGTTCCTACGAGCAGTACTTC; CDR3aa: CASSFGVTGSYEQYF; d_gene: .; abundance: few; len: 15; j_gene: TRBJ2-7; v_gene: TRBV13
CDR3nt: TGTGCCAGCACCCAAGGGCAGGGGAACAATGAGCAGTTCTTC; CDR3aa: CASTQGQGNNEQFF; d_gene: .; abundance: few; len: 14; j_gene: TRBJ2-1; v_gene: TRBV5-4
CDR3nt: TGTGCCAGCTCACCTGGGGTAGCGGACGAGCAGTACTTC; CDR3aa: CASSPGVADEQYF; d_gene: .; abundance: .; len: 13; j_gene: TRBJ2-7; v_gene: TRBV18
CDR3nt: TGCAGCGTCTTGGACAGGGGGACTGAGGAGCAGTACTTC; CDR3aa: CSVLDRGTEEQYF; d_gene: TRBD1; abundance: .; len: 13; j_gene: TRBJ2-7; v_gene: TRBV29-1
CDR3nt: TGTGCCAGCAGCTTGGAAGGCGGGGGGGACTATGAGCAGTTCTTC; CDR3aa: CASSLEGGGDYEQFF; d_gene: TRBD2; abundance: .; len: 15; j_gene: TRBJ2-1; v_gene: TRBV5-4
CDR3nt: TGCAGCGTCGGCGGACAGGGAGGCCAGCCCCAGCATTTT; CDR3aa: CSVGGQGGQPQHF; d_gene: TRBD1; abundance: .; len: 13; j_gene: TRBJ1-5; v_gene: TRBV29-1
CDR3nt: TGTGCCAGCAGCCCCCCTTCAGGGGCTTACGAGCAGTACTTC; CDR3aa: CASSPPSGAYEQYF; d_gene: .; abundance: few; len: 14; j_gene: TRBJ2-7; v_gene: TRBV9
CDR3nt: TGTGCCAGCAGCCTCCAGGTAGGGGGCGGAAACGAGCAGTACTTC; CDR3aa: CASSLQVGGGNEQYF; d_gene: TRBD1; abundance: .; len: 15; j_gene: TRBJ2-7; v_gene: TRBV7-9
CDR3nt: TGTGCCAGCTCGCCTGGGACCGGTATCCTTGACGAGCAGTACTTC; CDR3aa: CASSPGTGILDEQYF; d_gene: .; abundance: .; len: 15; j_gene: TRBJ2-7; v_gene: TRBV18
CDR3nt: TGCAGCGCCCATAGAGATGGACACTCCGCGCAAGAGACCCAGTACTTC; CDR3aa: CSAHRDGHSAQETQYF; d_gene: .; abundance: .; len: 16; j_gene: TRBJ2-5; v_gene: TRBV29-1
CDR3nt: TGTGCCAGCAGCTACGGGACAGGGATGAGGACCTACGAGCAGTACTTC; CDR3aa: CASSYGTGMRTYEQYF; d_gene: TRBD1; abundance: .; len: 16; j_gene: TRBJ2-7; v_gene: TRBV7-9
CDR3nt: TGTGCCATCAGTGAGAGGACAGGGGTCGATTCACCCCTCCACTTT; CDR3aa: CAISERTGVDSPLHF; d_gene: TRBD1; abundance: .; len: 15; j_gene: TRBJ1-6; v_gene: TRBV10-3
CDR3nt: TGTGCCACCAGCGTGAGGGGGCATGGAGAGACCCAGTACTTC; CDR3aa: CATSVRGHGETQYF; d_gene: TRBD1; abundance: few; len: 14; j_gene: TRBJ2-5; v_gene: TRBV13
CDR3nt: TGCGCCAGCAGCCCCGGACAGTCCCAGGGCTACACCTTC; CDR3aa: CASSPGQSQGYTF; d_gene: .; abundance: few; len: 13; j_gene: TRBJ1-2; v_gene: TRBV5-1
CDR3nt: TGTGCCAGCTCATTCGGGACGGCCATTAACTATGGCTACACCTTC; CDR3aa: CASSFGTAINYGYTF; d_gene: .; abundance: .; len: 15; j_gene: TRBJ1-2; v_gene: TRBV18
CDR3nt: TGTGCCAGCAGTGAGTTGCGGACTAATCAGCCCCAGCATTTT; CDR3aa: CASSELRTNQPQHF; d_gene: .; abundance: .; len: 14; j_gene: TRBJ1-5; v_gene: TRBV2
CDR3nt: TGTGCCAGCAGCCCTCTCGCTCAGGTTTACGAGCAGTACTTC; CDR3aa: CASSPLAQVYEQYF; d_gene: .; abundance: .; len: 14; j_gene: TRBJ2-7; v_gene: TRBV7-2
CDR3nt: TGTGCCATCAACTTAAGCCCGGCAGCGAACTATGGCTACACCTTC; CDR3aa: CAINLSPAANYGYTF; d_gene: .; abundance: few; len: 15; j_gene: TRBJ1-2; v_gene: TRBV10-3
CDR3nt: TGTGCCAGCAGCCAAGAATCGGGCTCTGGGGCCAACGTCCTGACTTTC; CDR3aa: CASSQESGSGANVLTF; d_gene: .; abundance: .; len: 16; j_gene: TRBJ2-6; v_gene: TRBV4-2
CDR3nt: TGTGCCAGCAGCCCAAGGGGGCGTAAGGGCAATCAGCCCCAGCATTTT; CDR3aa: CASSPRGRKGNQPQHF; d_gene: TRBD1; abundance: .; len: 16; j_gene: TRBJ1-5; v_gene: TRBV5-6
CDR3nt: TGTGCCAGCAGCTTAGTAGGGACTAGCGGACTCACAGATACGCAGTATTTT; CDR3aa: CASSLVGTSGLTDTQYF; d_gene: TRBD2; abundance: .; len: 17; j_gene: TRBJ2-3; v_gene: TRBV11-2
CDR3nt: TGCGCCAGCAGCGGAGACAGGGACGGGTATGGCTACACCTTC; CDR3aa: CASSGDRDGYGYTF; d_gene: TRBD1; abundance: .; len: 14; j_gene: TRBJ1-2; v_gene: TRBV4-1
CDR3nt: TGTGCCAGCAGCGCAACTAGCGGGGTGAGCTACGAGCAGTACTTC; CDR3aa: CASSATSGVSYEQYF; d_gene: TRBD2; abundance: few; len: 15; j_gene: TRBJ2-7; v_gene: TRBV13
CDR3nt: TGCGCCAGCAGCCCCGGGAGCGGGGAGTCCTACAATGAGCAGTTCTTC; CDR3aa: CASSPGSGESYNEQFF; d_gene: TRBD2; abundance: .; len: 16; j_gene: TRBJ2-1; v_gene: TRBV4-1
CDR3nt: TGTGCCAGTAGCCGTTGGGGGACGGAGCAGACCCAGTACTTC; CDR3aa: CASSRWGTEQTQYF; d_gene: .; abundance: .; len: 14; j_gene: TRBJ2-5; v_gene: TRBV19
CDR3nt: TGTGCCAGCAGTGCCTTGACAGGGGGCAACGGGAACTATGGCTACACCTTC; CDR3aa: CASSALTGGNGNYGYTF; d_gene: TRBD1; abundance: few; len: 17; j_gene: TRBJ1-2; v_gene: TRBV27
CDR3nt: TGTGCCAGCAACCCTCAGGGTTACTATGGCTACACCTTC; CDR3aa: CASNPQGYYGYTF; d_gene: .; abundance: .; len: 13; j_gene: TRBJ1-2; v_gene: TRBV9
CDR3nt: TGTGCCAGCAGTCACGCAGGGGCCACTGAAGCTTTCTTT; CDR3aa: CASSHAGATEAFF; d_gene: .; abundance: .; len: 13; j_gene: TRBJ1-1; v_gene: TRBV25-1
CDR3nt: TGTGCCAGCAGCGTGAAAGAGGGGGGGTTTCAAGAGACCCAGTACTTC; CDR3aa: CASSVKEGGFQETQYF; d_gene: .; abundance: .; len: 16; j_gene: TRBJ2-5; v_gene: TRBV9
CDR3nt: TGTGCCAGCAGTTTGACTAGCGGGGGCACAGATACGCAGTATTTT; CDR3aa: CASSLTSGGTDTQYF; d_gene: TRBD2; abundance: few; len: 15; j_gene: TRBJ2-3; v_gene: TRBV7-8
CDR3nt: TGTGCCAGCAGCTTAGAGATCTGGACCGACGAATATACGCAGTATTTT; CDR3aa: CASSLEIWTDEYTQYF; d_gene: .; abundance: .; len: 16; j_gene: TRBJ2-3; v_gene: TRBV11-2
CDR3nt: TGTGCCAGCAGTGTAGGCTACAATGAGCAGTTCTTC; CDR3aa: CASSVGYNEQFF; d_gene: .; abundance: few; len: 12; j_gene: TRBJ2-1; v_gene: TRBV2
CDR3nt: TGTGCCAGCAGCCAATCACTAGCGGGGGCCCTATCCACAGATACGCAGTATTTT; CDR3aa: CASSQSLAGALSTDTQYF; d_gene: TRBD2; abundance: .; len: 18; j_gene: TRBJ2-3; v_gene: TRBV7-2
CDR3nt: TGTGCCAGCACCCCGTCGCAGGGGCAGCCCCAGCATTTT; CDR3aa: CASTPSQGQPQHF; d_gene: .; abundance: .; len: 13; j_gene: TRBJ1-5; v_gene: TRBV2
CDR3nt: TGTGCCAGCAGCCGTAGCGGTGATGAGCAGTTCTTC; CDR3aa: CASSRSGDEQFF; d_gene: .; abundance: many; len: 12; j_gene: TRBJ2-1; v_gene: TRBV7-9
CDR3nt: TGTGCCAGTAATGGGCCGGTCTACACCTTC; CDR3aa: CASNGPVYTF; d_gene: .; abundance: few; len: 10; j_gene: TRBJ1-2; v_gene: TRBV19
CDR3nt: TGTGCCAGCAGTTTTTTCGCACAGTCCTTCTCTGGGGCCAACGTCCTGACTTTC; CDR3aa: CASSFFAQSFSGANVLTF; d_gene: .; abundance: .; len: 18; j_gene: TRBJ2-6; v_gene: TRBV28
CDR3nt: TGCGCCAGCAGCCAAGTGACGGGATTCAATCAGCCCCAGCATTTT; CDR3aa: CASSQVTGFNQPQHF; d_gene: .; abundance: .; len: 15; j_gene: TRBJ1-5; v_gene: TRBV4-1
CDR3nt: TGCAGCGTTGCGGGCAGGCTGAACACTGAAGCTTTCTTT; CDR3aa: CSVAGRLNTEAFF; d_gene: .; abundance: few; len: 13; j_gene: TRBJ1-1; v_gene: TRBV29-1
CDR3nt: TGTGCCAGCAGCACCCGGACAGGGCCGGAGACCCAGTACTTC; CDR3aa: CASSTRTGPETQYF; d_gene: TRBD1; abundance: few; len: 14; j_gene: TRBJ2-5; v_gene: TRBV7-2
CDR3nt: TGTGCCAGCAGCCCTTCGACAGGGTGGATCTTT; CDR3aa: CASSPSTGWIF; d_gene: TRBD1; abundance: few; len: 11; j_gene: TRBJ1-1; v_gene: TRBV28
CDR3nt: TGCAGCGTTATAAGGGGAGCTGAAGCTTTCTTT; CDR3aa: CSVIRGAEAFF; d_gene: .; abundance: .; len: 11; j_gene: TRBJ1-1; v_gene: TRBV29-1
CDR3nt: TGTGCCACCAGCAGAACCCCCGGGGGAGTATCCTACAATGAGCAGTTCTTC; CDR3aa: CATSRTPGGVSYNEQFF; d_gene: .; abundance: few; len: 17; j_gene: TRBJ2-1; v_gene: TRBV15
CDR3nt: TGCGCCAGCAGCCCACAACTAGCGGGGGGTGCAGATACGCAGTATTTT; CDR3aa: CASSPQLAGGADTQYF; d_gene: TRBD2; abundance: .; len: 16; j_gene: TRBJ2-3; v_gene: TRBV5-1
CDR3nt: TGTGCCAGCTTGGGACACGTTAATCTTCAGCCCCAGCATTTT; CDR3aa: CASLGHVNLQPQHF; d_gene: .; abundance: .; len: 14; j_gene: TRBJ1-5; v_gene: TRBV6-1
CDR3nt: TGTGCCAGCAGCCCTAGCGGGGGGGCGTGGGAGACCCAGTACTTC; CDR3aa: CASSPSGGAWETQYF; d_gene: TRBD2; abundance: .; len: 15; j_gene: TRBJ2-5; v_gene: TRBV28
CDR3nt: TGCAGCGTTGAAGAAACCGCTCTTCGCGAGCAGTACTTC; CDR3aa: CSVEETALREQYF; d_gene: .; abundance: few; len: 13; j_gene: TRBJ2-7; v_gene: TRBV29-1
CDR3nt: TGTGCCAGCTCAATGGACAGGGAGAATTCACCCCTCCACTTT; CDR3aa: CASSMDRENSPLHF; d_gene: TRBD1; abundance: few; len: 14; j_gene: TRBJ1-6; v_gene: TRBV18
CDR3nt: TGTGCCAGCACCCAGTGGGGCTCCTATAATTCACCCCTCCACTTT; CDR3aa: CASTQWGSYNSPLHF; d_gene: .; abundance: few; len: 15; j_gene: TRBJ1-6; v_gene: TRBV2
CDR3nt: TGTGCCAGCAGCCCAGAGACAGCGTATGGCTACACCTTC; CDR3aa: CASSPETAYGYTF; d_gene: .; abundance: .; len: 13; j_gene: TRBJ1-2; v_gene: TRBV7-9
CDR3nt: TGTGCCTGGTGGGGGACCGGGACGGTTAGCTCTGGGGCCAACGTCCTGACTTTC; CDR3aa: CAWWGTGTVSSGANVLTF; d_gene: .; abundance: .; len: 18; j_gene: TRBJ2-6; v_gene: TRBV30
CDR3nt: TGTGCCTGGAGGGCCAAGGGACAACCTAACTATGGCTACACCTTC; CDR3aa: CAWRAKGQPNYGYTF; d_gene: .; abundance: .; len: 15; j_gene: TRBJ1-2; v_gene: TRBV30
CDR3nt: TGCGCCAGCAGCGGGCAGACAGGGGCAATTGCTGGGGCCAACGTCCTGACTTTC; CDR3aa: CASSGQTGAIAGANVLTF; d_gene: TRBD1; abundance: .; len: 18; j_gene: TRBJ2-6; v_gene: TRBV5-1
CDR3nt: TGTGCCTGGAGTGTACCCCAACAGGGGGCGCTGCGCGAGCAGTACTTC; CDR3aa: CAWSVPQQGALREQYF; d_gene: TRBD1; abundance: .; len: 16; j_gene: TRBJ2-7; v_gene: TRBV30
CDR3nt: TGTGCCAGCTCCCCGCCGGCGACTAGCACAGATACGCAGTATTTT; CDR3aa: CASSPPATSTDTQYF; d_gene: .; abundance: .; len: 15; j_gene: TRBJ2-3; v_gene: TRBV18
CDR3nt: TGCGCCAGCAGCTTAACAGGGGAAAACTACGAGCAGTACTTC; CDR3aa: CASSLTGENYEQYF; d_gene: TRBD1; abundance: .; len: 14; j_gene: TRBJ2-7; v_gene: TRBV5-1
CDR3nt: TGTGCCAGCGCTAGTGGCGGGGGGGCCTCAGATACGCAGTATTTT; CDR3aa: CASASGGGASDTQYF; d_gene: TRBD2; abundance: few; len: 15; j_gene: TRBJ2-3; v_gene: TRBV10-3
CDR3nt: TGTGCCAGCAGATCTCCGGGTGGTGGCTACACCTTC; CDR3aa: CASRSPGGGYTF; d_gene: .; abundance: .; len: 12; j_gene: TRBJ1-2; v_gene: TRBV6-6
CDR3nt: TGTGCCAGCAGCTTGGACAGCCCTGGAAACACCATATATTTT; CDR3aa: CASSLDSPGNTIYF; d_gene: .; abundance: few; len: 14; j_gene: TRBJ1-3; v_gene: TRBV5-6
CDR3nt: TGTGCCAGCAGCTTCCCCCAAAGGGAGCAGTACTTC; CDR3aa: CASSFPQREQYF; d_gene: .; abundance: .; len: 12; j_gene: TRBJ2-7; v_gene: TRBV7-9